The sequence of this TCR beta chain was determined in a study of T cell responses to AZD1222 COVID-19 vaccine. The overall study: Pooling of second doses given at about 4 or about 12 weeks was done.

To note about this clone: What it binds is unknown.

In germline, CDR1 is SGHRS, CDR2 YFSETQ. This CDR3 comprises 14 residues. V gave up 3 bases and J gave up 8 bases, with 16 bases separating them. TCRdb's table, derived via immunoSEQ multiplex PCR, lists solely in-frame clones and lacks some. The table lists about 110,000 clones, roughly 90% of them singletons. Study outcomes and limitations: The study found vaccine-associated CD4 TCRs spanning spike, dominant at 160-218 and 743-854. A mostly white British donor set with more females was recruited, and clonal diversity was possibly underestimated. Increased Spike-specific TCR breadth and depth were observed after two AZD1222 doses.

The sequences come from peripheral blood, collected on day 0 of AZD1222 vaccination. The gene calls are TRBV5-1 and TRBJ2-3; D perhaps matches TRBD1 (6 bases). The receptor's source is an adult in good health. This CDR3 is CASSSPSQGITQYF. The CDR3 region has the DNA TGCGCCAGCAGCTCGCCTTCCCAGGGGATTACGCAGTATTTT. The full variable domain, rest sourced from reference TRBV5-1 and TRBJ2-3, is KAGVTQTPRYLIKTRGQQVTLSCSPISGHRSVSWYQQTPGQGLQFLFEYFSETQRNKGNFPGRFSGRQFSNSRSEMNVSTLELGDSALYLCASSSPSQGITQYFGPGTRLTVL.